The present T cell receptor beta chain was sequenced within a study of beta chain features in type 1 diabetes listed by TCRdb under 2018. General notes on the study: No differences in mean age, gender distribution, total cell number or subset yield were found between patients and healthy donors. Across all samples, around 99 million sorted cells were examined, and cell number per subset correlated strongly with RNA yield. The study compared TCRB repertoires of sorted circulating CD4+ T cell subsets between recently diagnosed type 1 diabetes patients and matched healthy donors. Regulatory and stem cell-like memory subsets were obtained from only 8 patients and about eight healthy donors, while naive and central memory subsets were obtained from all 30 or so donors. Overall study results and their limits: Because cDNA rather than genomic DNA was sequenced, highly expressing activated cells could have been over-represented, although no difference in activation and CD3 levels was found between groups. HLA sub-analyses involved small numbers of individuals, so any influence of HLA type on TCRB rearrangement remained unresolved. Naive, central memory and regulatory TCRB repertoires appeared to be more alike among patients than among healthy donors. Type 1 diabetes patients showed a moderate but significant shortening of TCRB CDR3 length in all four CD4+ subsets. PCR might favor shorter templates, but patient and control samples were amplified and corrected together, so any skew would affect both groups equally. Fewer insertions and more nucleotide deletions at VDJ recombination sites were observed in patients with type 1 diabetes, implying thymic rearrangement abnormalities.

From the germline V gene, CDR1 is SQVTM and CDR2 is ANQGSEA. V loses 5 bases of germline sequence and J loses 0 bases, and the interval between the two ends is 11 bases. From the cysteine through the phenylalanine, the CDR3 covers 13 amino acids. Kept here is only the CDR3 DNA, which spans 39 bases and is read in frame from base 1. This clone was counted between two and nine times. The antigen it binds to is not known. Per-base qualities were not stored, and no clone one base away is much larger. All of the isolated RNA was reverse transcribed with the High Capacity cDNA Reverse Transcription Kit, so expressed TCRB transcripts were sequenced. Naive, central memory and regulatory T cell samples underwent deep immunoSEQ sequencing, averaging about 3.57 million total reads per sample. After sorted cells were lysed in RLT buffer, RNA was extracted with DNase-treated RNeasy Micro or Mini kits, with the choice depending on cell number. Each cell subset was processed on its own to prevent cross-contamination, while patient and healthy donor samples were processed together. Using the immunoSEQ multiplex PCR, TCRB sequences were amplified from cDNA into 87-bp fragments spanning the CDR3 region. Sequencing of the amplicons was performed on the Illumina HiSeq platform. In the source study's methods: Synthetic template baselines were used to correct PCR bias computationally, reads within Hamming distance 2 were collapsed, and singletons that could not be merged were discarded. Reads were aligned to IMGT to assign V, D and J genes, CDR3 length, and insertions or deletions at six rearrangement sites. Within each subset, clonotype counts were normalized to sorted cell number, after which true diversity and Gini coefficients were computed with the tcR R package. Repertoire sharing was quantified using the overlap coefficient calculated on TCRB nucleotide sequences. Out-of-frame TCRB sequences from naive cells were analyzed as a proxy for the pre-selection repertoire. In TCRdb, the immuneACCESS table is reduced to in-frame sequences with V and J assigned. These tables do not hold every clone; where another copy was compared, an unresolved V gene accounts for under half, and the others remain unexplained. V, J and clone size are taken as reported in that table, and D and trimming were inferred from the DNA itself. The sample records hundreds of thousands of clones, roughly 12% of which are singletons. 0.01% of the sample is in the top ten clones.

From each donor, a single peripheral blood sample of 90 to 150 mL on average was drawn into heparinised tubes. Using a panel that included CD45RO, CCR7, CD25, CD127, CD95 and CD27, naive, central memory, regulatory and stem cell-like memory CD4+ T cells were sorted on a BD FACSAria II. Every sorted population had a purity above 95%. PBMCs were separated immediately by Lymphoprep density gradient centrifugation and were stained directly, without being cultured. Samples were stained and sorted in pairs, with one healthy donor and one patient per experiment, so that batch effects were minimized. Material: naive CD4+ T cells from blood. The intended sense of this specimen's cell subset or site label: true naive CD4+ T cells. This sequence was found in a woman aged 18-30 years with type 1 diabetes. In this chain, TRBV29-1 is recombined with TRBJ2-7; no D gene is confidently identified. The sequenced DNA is TGCAGCGTTCGCCGACTCCTCTCCTACGAGCAGTACTTC. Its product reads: CSVRRLLSYEQYF.